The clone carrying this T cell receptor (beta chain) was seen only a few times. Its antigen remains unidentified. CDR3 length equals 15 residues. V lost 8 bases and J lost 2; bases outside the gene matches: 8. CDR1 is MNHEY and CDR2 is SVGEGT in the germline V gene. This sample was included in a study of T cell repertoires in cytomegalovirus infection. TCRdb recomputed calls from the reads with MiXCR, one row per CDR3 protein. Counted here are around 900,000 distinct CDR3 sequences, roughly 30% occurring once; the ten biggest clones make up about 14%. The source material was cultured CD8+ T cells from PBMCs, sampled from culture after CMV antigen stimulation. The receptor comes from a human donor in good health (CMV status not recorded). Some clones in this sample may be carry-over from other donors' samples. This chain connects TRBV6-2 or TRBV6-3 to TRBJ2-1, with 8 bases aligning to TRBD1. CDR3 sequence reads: CASLSVTGAYNEQFF. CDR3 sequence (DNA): TGTGCCAGCCTTTCGGTGACAGGGGCCTACAATGAGCAGTTCTTC.